Each of the 23 T cell receptor beta chains below was sequenced from the same sample in a study of blood T cell repertoires in COVID-19. TCRdb's table, derived via immunoSEQ multiplex PCR, lists solely in-frame clones and lacks some. This table holds approximately 210,000 clones, around 83% found once. The sequenced sample consisted of peripheral blood. These receptors originate from a man aged 45 to 65 with active or convalescent COVID-19.

The V gene is TRBV7-9, the J gene TRBJ1-3; 7 positions match TRBD1. Germline CDR1 and CDR2: SEHNR and FQNEAQ (reference sequence). The V and J ends lost 3 bases and 4 bases, in that order; junction bases with no gene match: 6. The CDR3 runs to 15 residues. The DNA of the CDR3 is TGTGCCAGCAGCTTCGAGGGGGCGTTAGGAAACACCATATATTTT. The encoded protein is CASSFEGALGNTIYF.

The V and J genes are TRBV14 and TRBJ1-5, with TRBD1 matching over 7 bases. The ends lost 4 bases at V and 6 bases at J; junction bases unmatched: 3. This CDR3 comprises 13 residues. CDR1 and CDR2 from the germline V gene are SGHDN and FVKESK. The chain's CDR3 is CASSLGGGQPQHF. CDR3 bases: TGTGCCAGCAGCCTAGGGGGCGGTCAGCCCCAGCATTTT. Using reference TRBV14 and TRBJ1-5 for the parts outside the CDR3, the full variable domain is EAGVTQFPSHSVIEKGQTVTLRCDPISGHDNLYWYRRVMGKEIKFLLHFVKESKQDESGMPNNRFLAERTGGTYSTLKVQPAELEDSGVYFCASSLGGGQPQHFGDGTRLSIL.

The chain couples TRBV14 to TRBJ1-1; 7 bases fit TRBD1. This CDR3 is 15 amino acids long. V lost 3 bases and J lost 0; bases outside the gene matches: 4. CDR1 SGHDN and CDR2 FVKESK come from the germline V gene. Here the CDR3 reads CASSHLGQLNTEAFF. The CDR3 bases are TGTGCCAGCAGCCACCTGGGACAGCTGAACACTGAAGCTTTCTTT.

The rearrangement joins TRBV7-9 to TRBJ2-1; TRBD2 matches 9 bases. J was trimmed by 6 bases and V by 3 bases; bases with no gene match: 6. CDR1 SEHNR and CDR2 FQNEAQ come from the germline V gene (reference sequence). This CDR3 region has 15 residues. As DNA, the CDR3 is TGTGCCAGCAGCTTGGGAGCGGGAGGAATCAATGAGCAGTTCTTC. This encodes CASSLGAGGINEQFF.

This chain links TRBV7-2 with TRBJ2-7; TRBD2 matches at 7 bases. The CDR3 is 14 residues long. Germline V gives CDR1 SGHTA, CDR2 FQGNSA. The V segment lost 1 base and the J segment 3 bases; nucleotides outside the gene matches: 3. Here the CDR3 DNA reads TGTGCCAGCAGCTTAGGGGGACTAAACTACGAGCAGTACTTC. Translated, it gives CASSLGGLNYEQYF.

The genes are TRBV30 and TRBJ2-3; the match to TRBD1 covers 9 bases. This CDR3 spans 15 amino acids. CDR1 is GTSNPN, CDR2 SVGIG, per germline (reference sequence). Unmatched junction bases numbered 6, after V lost 3 bases and J lost 2 bases. CDR3 DNA sequence: TGTGCCTGGAGGGCCGGGACAGGGCTCACAGATACGCAGTATTTT. This codes for CAWRAGTGLTDTQYF. The whole variable domain, remainder taken from reference TRBV30 and TRBJ2-3, is SQTIHQWPATLVQPVGSPLSLECTVEGTSNPNLYWYRQAAGRGLQLLFYSVGIGQISSEVPQNLSASRPQDRQFILSSKKLLLSDSGFYLCAWRAGTGLTDTQYFGPGTRLTVL.

The chain joins TRBV27 to TRBJ2-7, with D possibly TRBD1 on 6 matching bases. This CDR3 has 11 amino acids. The germline V and J ends were trimmed by 4 bases and 9 bases, with 10 bases remaining between them. From germline, CDR1 is MNHEY and CDR2 SMNVEV (reference sequence). The CDR3 here is CASSSQGRQYF. As DNA, the CDR3 is TGTGCCAGCAGTTCACAGGGAAGGCAGTACTTC.

With respect to this clone: A read error may produce the germline difference seen at one junction end. The rearrangement uses TRBV24-1 and TRBJ1-5; D remains unclear. The germline V gene encodes CDR1 KGHDR and CDR2 SFDVKD. The CDR3 is 18 amino acids. In nucleotides, the CDR3 is TGTGCCACCAGCGATTGTGGCAGGTCCTACCCCTTTTATCAGCCCCAGCATTTT. Protein: CATSDCGRSYPFYQPQHF.

This chain joins TRBV9 and TRBJ2-6, with a weak D call TRBD2 (5 bases). CDR3 length: 16 amino acids. Trimming left V 4 bases short and J 1 base short, with 12 bases between. In germline, CDR1 is SGDLS, CDR2 YYNGEE. The CDR3 loop is CASSSPPGSGANVLTF. CDR3 bases: TGTGCCAGCAGCTCCCCCCCGGGGTCTGGGGCCAACGTCCTGACTTTC.

The chain is built from TRBV5-1 and TRBJ1-2, with TRBD1 matching 9 bases. CDR3 size: 18 residues. With 0 bases clipped from V and 3 bases from J, the junction kept 12 bases outside the gene matches. The V gene's germline CDR1 is SGHRS and CDR2 YFSETQ. The CDR3 bases are TGCGCCAGCAGCTTGGGTCGGGCCGCACAGGGGGCGGACTATGGCTACACCTTC. It translates to CASSLGRAAQGADYGYTF.

The rearrangement links TRBV2 to TRBJ2-1; TRBD1 matches 7 bases. Per the germline V gene, CDR1 is SNHLY and CDR2 is FYNNEI. This CDR3 comprises 14 residues. The V gene end was trimmed by 6 bases and the J gene end by 3 bases; junction bases not matched to a gene: 5. CDR3 amino acids: CASRLTGFYNEQFF. The DNA for the CDR3 is TGTGCCAGCAGATTGACAGGGTTCTACAATGAGCAGTTCTTC.

This clone was seen a handful of times. This sequence joins TRBV3-1 (or the pseudogene TRBV3-2) and TRBJ1-1; D is unclear. The CDR3 is 13 residues long. The V and J ends lost 3 bases and 2 bases respectively, with 7 bases between them. From germline, CDR1 is LGHDT and CDR2 YNNKEL (reference sequence). The DNA of the CDR3 is TGTGCCAGCAGCCAGACATTAAACACTGAAGCTTTCTTT. The encoded protein is CASSQTLNTEAFF.

The count of this clone is one. V is TRBV7-3 and J is TRBJ1-4; no clear D gene. The germline V gene has CDR1 SGHTA and CDR2 FQGTGA. V was clipped by 5 bases and J by 7 bases, with 11 bases between them. The CDR3 has 13 residues. The CDR3 region is CASSPTAGEKLFF. CDR3 coding DNA: TGTGCCAGCAGCCCGACCGCAGGTGAAAAACTGTTTTTT.

The chain recombines TRBV6-5 with TRBJ1-1; D remains ambiguous. Germline values: CDR1 MNHEY, CDR2 SVGAGI. This CDR3 is built from 11 residues. V gave up 7 bases and J gave up 1 base, with 4 bases separating them. CDR3 coding DNA: TGTGCCAGCACTCCGAACACTGAAGCTTTCTTT. Encoded protein: CASTPNTEAFF.

CDR3 sequence (DNA): TGTGCCAGCTCACCACCGAGCCCGTTAGATACGCAGTATTTT. Amino acid sequence: CASSPPSPLDTQYF. The chain carries TRBV18 and TRBJ2-3; D is uncertain. The germline V gene encodes CDR1 KGHSH and CDR2 LQKENI. CDR3 size: 14 residues. Trimming shortened V by 0 bases and J by 5 bases, and 9 bases separated the two germline ends.

The rearrangement joins TRBV21-1 to TRBJ2-1; whether TRBD1, the table's D call, matches the DNA was not checked. TRBV21-1 is annotated as a pseudogene. This CDR3 contains 17 residues. The chain's CDR3 is CASSSSRQWPLGNEQFF. Here the CDR3 DNA reads TGTGCCAGCAGCTCATCTCGACAGTGGCCTCTAGGCAATGAGCAGTTCTTC.

CDR3 nucleotide sequence: TGTGCCAGCAGTTATCGGGATGAGCAGTTCTTC. Protein product: CASSYRDEQFF. This chain connects TRBV6-2 or TRBV6-3 to TRBJ2-1, with D unclear. Germline CDR1 MNHEY, CDR2 SVGEGT. This CDR3 spans 11 amino acids. Deletions cut 3 bases from V and 8 bases from J, with 5 bases between.

This clone appeared once. V and J are TRBV7-9 and TRBJ1-2; no firm D call. The CDR3 spans 15 residues. Germline assignment: CDR1 SEHNR and CDR2 FQNEAQ (reference sequence). The V end lost 4 bases, the J end lost 6 bases, and 18 bases lay between the germline ends. This chain's CDR3 is CASSSPTPLGDGYTF. CDR3 sequence (DNA): TGTGCCAGCAGCTCCCCGACACCACTTGGCGATGGCTACACCTTC.

The J gene is TRBJ1-6, the V gene TRBV28; 10 bases align to TRBD1. V lost 6 bases to trimming and J lost 10 bases; unmatched junction nucleotides: 9. The germline CDR1 and CDR2 sequences are MDHEN and SYDVKM. This CDR3 region has 15 residues. CDR3 nucleotide sequence: TGTGCCAGCAGCCTAGGGGGGACAGGGGCCTCACCCCTCCACTTT. Protein: CASSLGGTGASPLHF.

In this sample, this clone turned up once. This chain uses TRBV5-4 with TRBJ2-3; D not resolved. The germline gives CDR1 SGHNT, CDR2 YYREEE (reference sequence). Trimming took 6 bases from V and 1 from J, leaving 12 bases between them. This CDR3 has 14 residues. CDR3 sequence: CASTFPAGTDTQYF. The CDR3 DNA reads TGTGCCAGCACTTTCCCGGCGGGCACAGATACGCAGTATTTT. Combining the CDR3 with reference TRBV5-4 and TRBJ2-3 gives the whole variable domain ETGVTQSPTHLIKTRGQQVTLRCSSQSGHNTVSWYQQALGQGPQFIFQYYREEENGRGNFPPRFSGLQFPNYSSELNVNALELDDSALYLCASTFPAGTDTQYFGPGTRLTVL.

This clone was seen more than once but under ten times. V and J are TRBV10-3 and TRBJ2-1, with TRBD2 matching 8 bases. Germline V gene lookup returns CDR1 ENHRY and CDR2 SYGVKD. With V trimmed by 2 bases and J by 6 bases, 6 bases remained unmatched. The CDR3 consists of 15 residues. The CDR3, as DNA: TGTGCCATCAGTGAGGGGCTAGCGGGTGGCAATGAGCAGTTCTTC. This gives the protein CAISEGLAGGNEQFF.

The CDR3 region has the DNA TGTGCCACCAGCCCCGGTGAGACCCAGTACTTC. Its protein product is CATSPGETQYF. J is TRBJ2-5 and V is TRBV15, with unresolved D. The V gene lost 5 bases and the J gene lost 5 bases, with 6 bases spanning the gap. The CDR3 has 11 residues. The V gene's germline CDR1 is LNHNV and CDR2 YYDKDF (reference sequence). Filled out from reference TRBV15 and TRBJ2-5, the complete variable domain reads DAMVIQNPRYQVTQFGKPVTLSCSQTLNHNVMYWYQQKSSQAPKLLFHYYDKDFNNEADTPDNFQSRRPNTSFCFLDIRSPGLGDTAMYLCATSPGETQYFGPGTRLLVL.

The CDR3 reads CASSQPPGGDHQETQYF. The CDR3 coding sequence is TGCGCCAGCAGCCAACCCCCCGGGGGGGATCACCAAGAGACCCAGTACTTC. The chain joins TRBV4-1 to TRBJ2-5, with 8 bases matching TRBD2. Germline V CDR1 and CDR2: MGHRA, YSYEKL. The CDR3 has 17 residues. V lost 2 bases to trimming and J lost 0 bases; unmatched junction nucleotides: 8.